This T cell receptor beta chain was captured in a study of blood T cell dynamics during melanoma immunotherapy (dated by TCRdb to about 2020). With regard to the full study: The patients had metastatic melanoma and were given first-line pembrolizumab or nivolumab plus ipilimumab as standard of care in the United Kingdom. To find early correlates of response, the study profiled the peripheral T cell receptor repertoires of patients with metastatic melanoma both before and after one cycle of checkpoint inhibitor therapy. Consecutive patients formed a training cohort, and a further independent group of patients from the same centre was pooled into an external validation set.

Sample time point, as interpreted from the label and publication: pre-treatment baseline. Blood samples were collected before treatment (T0) and at week 3 (W3), after the first cycle of checkpoint blockade. Except for a couple of patients with rapid clinical progression, response was assessed 12 weeks after the first infusion by RECIST 1.1; disease control meant complete response, partial response or stable disease. Any patient who had received prior systemic cancer treatment, was on concomitant immunosuppressant therapy or had synchronous other active malignancies was excluded. To track both circulating cells and T cell turnover, TCR beta was sequenced from bulk PBMC as well as from plasma cell-free DNA. PBMC were isolated from blood with Lymphoprep and SepMate tubes, followed by red cell lysis. DNA from PBMC and sorted T cell subsets was extracted with QIAamp DNA Blood Mini kits. For every bulk PBMC sample, a fixed 350 ng of DNA was loaded. Following the manufacturer instructions, the immunoSEQ TCRb Assay kit was used to amplify TCR beta CDR3 sequences from genomic DNA. The KAPA Library Quantification Kit for Illumina platforms was used to quantify pooled libraries by qPCR. Pooled libraries were clustered at roughly 0.55-1.1 pM and sequenced on an Illumina NextSeq 500. As for the authors' bioinformatics: TCR data were analyzed with immunoSEQ ANALYZER and the R LymphoSeq package. A rearrangement efficiency score was calculated as productive divided by the sum of productive and non-productive CDR3 sequences. Clonality was measured with the Gini coefficient and diversity with the Renyi index at alpha=1, and both measures were compared pairwise between timepoints within each patient. In LymphoSeq, clonal relatedness was computed using an edit distance of 3, and repertoire similarity was computed using the Bhattacharyya coefficient. To classify response, a linear discriminant analysis based on week-3 changes in clonality and diversity was built with the R MASS and caret packages. Not all clones reach the TCRdb copy of this immuneACCESS table, which keeps in-frame sequences only. Checked studies attribute under half of the gap to unresolved V genes and leave the rest unexplained. The V and J calls and clone size were taken over from that table, and D and trimming were inferred from the DNA. The sample includes some 15,000 clones, with about nine tenths observed a single time. The top ten clones comprise less than 2% of the sample.

The paper as a whole reports these results and caveats: The relatively small sample size was acknowledged as a potential limitation on generalization of the results. Unlike progressors, patients who went on to achieve disease control showed a bifurcated reorganization of the PBMC repertoire at W3, with either increased clonality or increased diversity. Whether the T cell clones driving repertoire changes were melanoma-specific or reflected general immune activation could not be determined in the study.

The CDR3 spans 16 residues, from the cysteine through the phenylalanine. The retained sequence is limited to the CDR3, 48 bases, with the frame set at the first base. Trimming at the junction amounts to 3 bases on V and 2 bases on J, and the germline ends lie 17 bases apart. The germline V gene yields MGHRA for CDR1 and YSYEKL for CDR2. For this clone: Its binding antigen is unknown. No base quality information exists; no much larger clone differs at one position.

The sequence was obtained from a human donor with melanoma. Recombination linked TRBV4-1 to TRBJ2-7; the D gene is perhaps TRBD1, from 5 matching bases. Sample: blood, taken from a patient treated with checkpoint blockade. This receptor carries the CDR3 CASSHSGRGSAYEQYF. The bases read TGCGCCAGCAGCCACTCAGGAAGGGGCAGCGCCTACGAGCAGTACTTC.